This T cell receptor (beta chain) was sequenced in a study of immune heterogeneity within non-small cell lung tumors. The CDR3 loop spans 14 amino acids. V was shortened by 5 bases and J by 6 bases, with 13 bases between the two germline ends. CDR1 SGHTA and CDR2 FQGTGA come from the germline V gene. This clonotype was seen ten or more times. Its antigen is undetermined. Bulk tumor genomic DNA, approximately 570 ng per sample, was the template. Widely spaced biopsies, several per primary tumor, were obtained at surgery. Surgery that was curative in intent was performed on patients with untreated, newly diagnosed non-small cell lung cancer. Multiplex PCR relied on 32 V and 13 J primers to amplify TCR beta CDR3. TCRdb used MiXCR to reprocess the multiplex PCR reads, holding one entry per CDR3 protein. The repertoire has about 9,700 distinct CDR3 sequences, under 20% of them found once; the top ten carry 3.7%.

Whole-study findings and limits: T-cell clonality in a given local region correlated moderately yet significantly with the local tumor mutational burden (R 0.3 to 0.4).

The TCR comes from a man between 40 and 49 years old with non-small cell lung cancer. This chain connects TRBV7-3 to TRBJ2-2; tentatively, D is TRBD2 (5 bases). The source material was lung tumor tissue. This CDR3 is CASSPSLASGELFF. As DNA, the CDR3 is TGTGCCAGCAGCCCGTCGCTAGCATCCGGGGAGCTGTTTTTT.